Sequencing of this T cell receptor beta chain was carried out in a study of T cells after yellow fever vaccination. The wider study: Each low-cell-number fraction was prepared by means of SMART-Seq v4 Ultra Low Input.

TCRdb itself ran the 5' RACE reads through MiXCR, one entry per CDR3 protein. Of 310,000 or so distinct CDR3 sequences listed, about 6.9% are singletons. The CDR3 extends over 13 amino acids. CDR1 is SQVTM, CDR2 ANQGSEA, per germline. Deletions cut 4 bases from V and 0 bases from J, with 6 bases between. This clonotype was counted between two and nine times. The sequence came from a young man who received the YFV17D yellow fever vaccine. The V gene is TRBV29-1, the J gene TRBJ1-4; the D is unclear. This material consisted of PBMCs, taken around 45 days after the first yellow fever vaccination. CDR3 sequence reads: CSVVRSTNEKLFF. CDR3 DNA sequence: TGCAGCGTTGTTCGGTCAACTAATGAAAAACTGTTTTTT.